Each of the 8 T cell receptor beta chains below was sequenced from the same sample in a study of identical twins (dated by TCRdb to the mid-2010s). The method behind the library was 5' RACE. The sequencing machine was an Illumina HiSeq 2000. Using fastp at Q25 and MiXCR, TCRdb reprocessed the public reads and kept productive beta chains. Each CDR3 protein appears once, grouped with its most common genes and DNA. The sample yields about 470,000 distinct CDR3 sequences; 24% were counted once. Of the sample, about 2.7% falls within the top ten clones. The sample also formed part of further work on T cells expressing NK-cell markers.

Specimen: CD4+ T cells sorted from blood. Receptor source: a woman aged 18-29 years in good health.

The rearrangement joins TRBV5-1 to TRBJ1-2; maybe TRBD1 (5 bases). The length of the CDR3 is 11 residues. The germline CDR1 and CDR2 sequences are SGHRS and YFSETQ. V was trimmed by 0 bases and J by 10 bases, leaving 7 bases between them. The CDR3 nucleotides read TGCGCCAGCAGCTTGGGAGGGGACTACACCTTC. Its translation is CASSLGGDYTF.

The V gene is TRBV18, the J gene TRBJ2-1, with D unresolved. The CDR3 spans 14 residues. CDR1 and CDR2 from the germline V gene are KGHSH and LQKENI. V lost 3 bases and J 6 bases, leaving 12 bases between the germline ends. CDR3 coding DNA: TGTGCCAGCTCACCCCCGTCCCCGCTCAATGAGCAGTTCTTC. Residues: CASSPPSPLNEQFF. The full variable domain, with the rest looked up from reference TRBV18 and TRBJ2-1, is NAGVMQNPRHLVRRRGQEARLRCSPMKGHSHVYWYRQLPEEGLKFMVYLQKENIIDESGMPKERFSAEFPKEGPSILRIQQVVRGDSAAYFCASSPPSPLNEQFFGPGTRLTVL.

This clonotype turned up a few times. The CDR3, as DNA: TGCAGCGTTGAACTCGGGCTAGCGGATTCCTACAATGAGCAGTTCTTC. It codes for CSVELGLADSYNEQFF. The chain combines TRBV29-1 with TRBJ2-1, with 7 bases aligning to TRBD2. The CDR3 is 16 amino acids. The germline gives CDR1 SQVTM, CDR2 ANQGSEA. Germline trimming cut 2 bases from V and 1 base from J; bases unmatched to any gene: 8.

This clonotype was seen repeatedly, ten times or more. V and J are TRBV5-1 and TRBJ1-1; D call uncertain. The CDR3 totals 12 residues. In germline, CDR1 is SGHRS, CDR2 YFSETQ. V gave up 3 bases and J gave up 1 base, with 4 bases separating them. In DNA form, the CDR3 reads TGCGCCAGCAGCTCGCCGAACACTGAAGCTTTCTTT. It translates to CASSSPNTEAFF. The full variable domain, its missing parts supplied by reference TRBV5-1 and TRBJ1-1, is KAGVTQTPRYLIKTRGQQVTLSCSPISGHRSVSWYQQTPGQGLQFLFEYFSETQRNKGNFPGRFSGRQFSNSRSEMNVSTLELGDSALYLCASSSPNTEAFFGQGTRLTVV.

This sequence joins TRBV5-5 and TRBJ2-3, with 9 bases lining up with TRBD2. The CDR3 has 16 amino acids. CDR1 is SGHKS and CDR2 is YYEKEE in the germline V gene (reference sequence). The trim removed 4 bases at V and 1 base at J, leaving 7 bases unmatched. The CDR3 bases are TGTGCCAGCAGCGGGGGCTGGACTAGCGGCACAGATACGCAGTATTTT. Translation gives CASSGGWTSGTDTQYF.

This clonotype has just a few counts. The J gene is TRBJ2-3, the V gene TRBV5-6; D might be TRBD2 (6 bases). The CDR3 spans 16 residues. Germline values: CDR1 SGHDT, CDR2 YYEEEE. V lost 4 bases and J lost 0, with 15 bases in between. CDR3 sequence reads: CASSLGLLYSTDTQYF. In nucleotides, the CDR3 is TGTGCCAGCAGCCTAGGACTACTTTATAGCACAGATACGCAGTATTTT.

The CDR3 sequence: CASSSWTGGGETQYF. In nucleotides, the CDR3 is TGTGCCAGCAGCTCCTGGACAGGGGGCGGAGAGACCCAGTACTTC. The chain is built from TRBV5-5 and TRBJ2-5, with 11 bases aligning to TRBD1. CDR1 SGHKS and CDR2 YYEKEE come from the germline V gene (reference sequence). Trimming cost V 3 bases and J 4 bases; bases outside gene matches: 5. The CDR3 is 15 amino acids.

This clonotype was picked up a small number of times. V usage is TRBV6-1 and J usage is TRBJ2-7, with D unresolved. Looked up from germline, CDR1 is MNHNS and CDR2 is SASEGT. The CDR3 totals 13 residues. Trimming shortened V by 7 bases and J by 3 bases, and 13 bases separated the two germline ends. The CDR3 here is CASIPRPGYEQYF. CDR3 in DNA: TGTGCCAGCATACCTAGACCGGGCTACGAGCAGTACTTC.